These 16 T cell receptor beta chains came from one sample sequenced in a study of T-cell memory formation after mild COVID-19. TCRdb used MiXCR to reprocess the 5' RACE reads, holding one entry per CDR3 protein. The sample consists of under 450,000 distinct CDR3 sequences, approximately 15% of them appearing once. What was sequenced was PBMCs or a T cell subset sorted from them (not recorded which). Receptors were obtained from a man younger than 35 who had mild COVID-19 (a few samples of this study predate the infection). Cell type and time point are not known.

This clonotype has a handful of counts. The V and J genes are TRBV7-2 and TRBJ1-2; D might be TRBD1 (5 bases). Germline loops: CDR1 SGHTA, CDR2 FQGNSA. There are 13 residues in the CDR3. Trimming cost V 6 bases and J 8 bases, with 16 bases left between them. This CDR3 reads CASSQAADRGYTF. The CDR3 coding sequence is TGTGCCAGCAGTCAGGCAGCCGACAGAGGCTACACCTTC.

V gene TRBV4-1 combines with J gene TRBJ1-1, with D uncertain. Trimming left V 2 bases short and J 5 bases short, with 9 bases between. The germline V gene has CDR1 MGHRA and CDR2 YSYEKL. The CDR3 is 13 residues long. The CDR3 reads CASSQRGGTEAFF. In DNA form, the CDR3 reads TGCGCCAGCAGCCAACGGGGAGGTACTGAAGCTTTCTTT.

The CDR3 loop reads CASNFMGSNTGELFF. CDR3 coding DNA: TGTGCCAGTAACTTTATGGGTTCTAACACCGGGGAGCTGTTTTTT. The chain is built from TRBV19 and TRBJ2-2; D remains ambiguous. This CDR3 has 15 residues. The V end lost 7 bases, the J end lost 2 bases, and 14 bases lay between the germline ends. Germline loops: CDR1 LNHDA, CDR2 SQIVND (reference sequence).

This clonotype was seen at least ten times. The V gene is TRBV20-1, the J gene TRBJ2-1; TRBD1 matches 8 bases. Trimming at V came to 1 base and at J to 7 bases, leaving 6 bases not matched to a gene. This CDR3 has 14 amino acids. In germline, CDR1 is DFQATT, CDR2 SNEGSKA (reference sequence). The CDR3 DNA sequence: TGCAGTGCTAGAGGGACAGGGTGGGGGAATGAGCAGTTCTTC. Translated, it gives CSARGTGWGNEQFF.

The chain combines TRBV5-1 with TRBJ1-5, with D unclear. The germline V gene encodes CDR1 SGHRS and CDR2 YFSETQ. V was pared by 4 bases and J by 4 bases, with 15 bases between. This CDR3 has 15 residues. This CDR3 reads CASSPTRGENQPQHF. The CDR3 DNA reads TGCGCCAGCAGCCCGACCCGGGGAGAGAATCAGCCCCAGCATTTT.

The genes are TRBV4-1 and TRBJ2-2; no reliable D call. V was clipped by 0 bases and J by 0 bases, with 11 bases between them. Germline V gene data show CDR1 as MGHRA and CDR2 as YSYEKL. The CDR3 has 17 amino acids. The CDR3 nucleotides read TGCGCCAGCAGCCAAGAAGCAGGTAACCCGAACACCGGGGAGCTGTTTTTT. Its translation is CASSQEAGNPNTGELFF.

As DNA, the CDR3 is TGTGCCAGTAGCTCAGACTGGGCTTCGGGGGAGCAGTACTTC. Protein sequence: CASSSDWASGEQYF. V gene TRBV19 combines with J gene TRBJ2-7, with a weak D call TRBD2 (5 bases). The germline gives CDR1 LNHDA, CDR2 SQIVND (reference sequence). This CDR3 is 14 amino acids long. Trimming shortened V by 6 bases and J by 7 bases, and 19 bases separated the two germline ends.

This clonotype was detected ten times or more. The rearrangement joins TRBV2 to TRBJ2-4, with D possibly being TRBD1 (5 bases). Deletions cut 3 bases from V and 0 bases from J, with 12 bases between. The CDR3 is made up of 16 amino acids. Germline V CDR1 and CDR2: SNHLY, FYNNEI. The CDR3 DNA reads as TGTGCCAGCAGTGATGAGCAGGGTAGAGCCAAAAACATTCAGTACTTC. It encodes CASSDEQGRAKNIQYF.

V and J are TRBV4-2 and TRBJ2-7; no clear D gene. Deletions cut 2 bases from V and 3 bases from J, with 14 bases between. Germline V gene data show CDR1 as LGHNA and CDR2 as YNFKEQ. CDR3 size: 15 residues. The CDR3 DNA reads TGTGCCAGCAGCCAATCGCTAGGCTTGAACTACGAGCAGTACTTC. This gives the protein CASSQSLGLNYEQYF.

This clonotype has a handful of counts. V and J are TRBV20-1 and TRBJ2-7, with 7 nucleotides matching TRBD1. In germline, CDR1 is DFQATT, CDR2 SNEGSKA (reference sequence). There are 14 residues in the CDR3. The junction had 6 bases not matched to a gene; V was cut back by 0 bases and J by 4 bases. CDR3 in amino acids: CSARDMGQKYEQYV. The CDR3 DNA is TGCAGTGCTAGAGATATGGGACAGAAATACGAGCAGTACGTC.

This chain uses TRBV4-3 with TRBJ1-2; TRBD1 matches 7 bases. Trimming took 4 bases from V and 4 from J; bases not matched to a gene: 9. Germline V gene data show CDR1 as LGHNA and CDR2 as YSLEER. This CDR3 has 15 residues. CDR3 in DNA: TGCGCCAGCAGCCCAAAACCCGCAGGGGGCTATGGCTACACCTTC. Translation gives CASSPKPAGGYGYTF.

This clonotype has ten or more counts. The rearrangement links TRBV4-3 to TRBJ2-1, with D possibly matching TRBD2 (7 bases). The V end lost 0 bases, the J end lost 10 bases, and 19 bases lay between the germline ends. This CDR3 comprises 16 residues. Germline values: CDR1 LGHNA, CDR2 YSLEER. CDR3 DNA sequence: TGCGCCAGCAGCCAAGAAACAGGGTCGGGGGGTATGGAGCAGTTCTTC. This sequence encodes CASSQETGSGGMEQFF.

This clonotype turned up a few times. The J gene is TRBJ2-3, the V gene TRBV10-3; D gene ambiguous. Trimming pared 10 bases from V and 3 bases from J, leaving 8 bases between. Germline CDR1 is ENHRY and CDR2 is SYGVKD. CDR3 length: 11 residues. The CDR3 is CATYGTDTQYF. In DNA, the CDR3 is TGTGCCACCTATGGGACAGATACGCAGTATTTT.

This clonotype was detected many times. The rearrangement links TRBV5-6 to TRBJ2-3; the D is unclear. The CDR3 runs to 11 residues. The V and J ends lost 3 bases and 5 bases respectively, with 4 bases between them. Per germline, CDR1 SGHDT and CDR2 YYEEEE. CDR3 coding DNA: TGTGCCAGCAGCTCCCAAGATACGCAGTATTTT. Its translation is CASSSQDTQYF. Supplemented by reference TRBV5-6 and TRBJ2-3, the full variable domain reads DAGVTQSPTHLIKTRGQQVTLRCSPKSGHDTVSWYQQALGQGPQFIFQYYEEEERQRGNFPDRFSGHQFPNYSSELNVNALLLGDSALYLCASSSQDTQYFGPGTRLTVL.

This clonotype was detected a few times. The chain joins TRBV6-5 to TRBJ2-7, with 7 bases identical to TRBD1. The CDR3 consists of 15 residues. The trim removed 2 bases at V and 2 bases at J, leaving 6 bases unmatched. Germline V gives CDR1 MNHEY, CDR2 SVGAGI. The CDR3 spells CASSYLGQGAYEQYF. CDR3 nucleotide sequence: TGTGCCAGCAGTTACCTCGGGCAGGGGGCCTACGAGCAGTACTTC.

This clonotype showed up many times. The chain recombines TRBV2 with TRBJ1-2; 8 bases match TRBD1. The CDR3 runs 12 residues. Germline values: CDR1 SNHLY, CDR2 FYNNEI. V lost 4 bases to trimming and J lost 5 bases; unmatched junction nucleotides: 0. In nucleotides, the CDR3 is TGTGCCAGCAGTGGACAGGGGTATGGCTACACCTTC. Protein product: CASSGQGYGYTF.